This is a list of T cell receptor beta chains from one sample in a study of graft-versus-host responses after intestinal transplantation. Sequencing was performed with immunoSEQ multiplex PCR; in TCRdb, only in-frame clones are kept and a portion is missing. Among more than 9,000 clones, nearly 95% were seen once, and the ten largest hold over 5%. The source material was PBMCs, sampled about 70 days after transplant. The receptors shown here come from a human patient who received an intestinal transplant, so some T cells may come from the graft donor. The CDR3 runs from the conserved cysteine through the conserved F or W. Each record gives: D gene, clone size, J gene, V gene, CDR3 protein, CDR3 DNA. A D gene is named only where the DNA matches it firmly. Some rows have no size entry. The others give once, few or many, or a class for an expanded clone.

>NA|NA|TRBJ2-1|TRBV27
CASSLYPISGNYNEQFF
TGTGCCAGCAGTTTATACCCGATTAGCGGTAACTACAATGAGCAGTTCTTC
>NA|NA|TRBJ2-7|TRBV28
CASSTLTGYEQYF
TGTGCCAGCAGTACCTTGACTGGGTACGAGCAGTACTTC
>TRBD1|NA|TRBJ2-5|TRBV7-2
CASSSRTGGEGETQYF
TGTGCCAGCAGCTCTAGGACAGGGGGAGAGGGAGAGACCCAGTACTTC
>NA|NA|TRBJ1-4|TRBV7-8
CASSLQLGRTNEKLFF
TGTGCCAGCAGCTTACAACTGGGGCGGACTAATGAAAAACTGTTTTTT
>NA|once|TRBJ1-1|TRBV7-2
CASSLESLVFYRTEAFF
TGTGCCAGCAGCTTAGAGTCATTAGTTTTTTACAGAACTGAAGCTTTCTTT
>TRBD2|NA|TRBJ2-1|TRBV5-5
CASSLAQASGSRTPLDEQFF
TGTGCCAGCAGCTTGGCCCAGGCTAGCGGCTCGAGAACACCTTTGGATGAGCAGTTCTTC
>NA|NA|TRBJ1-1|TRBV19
CASSIWGGNTEAFF
TGTGCCAGTAGTATCTGGGGGGGGAACACTGAAGCTTTCTTT
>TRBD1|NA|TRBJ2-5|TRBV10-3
CAISESGGQAVQETQYF
TGTGCCATCAGTGAGTCGGGGGGACAGGCGGTCCAAGAGACCCAGTACTTC
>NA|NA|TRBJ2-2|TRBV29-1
CSGRRNTGELFF
TGCAGCGGGCGGAGGAACACCGGGGAGCTGTTTTTT
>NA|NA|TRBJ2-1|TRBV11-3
CASSLGESGQFF
TGTGCCAGCAGCTTAGGAGAGTCCGGGCAGTTCTTC
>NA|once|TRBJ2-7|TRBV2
CAARDKAYEQYF
TGTGCCGCCCGGGACAAGGCCTACGAGCAGTACTTC
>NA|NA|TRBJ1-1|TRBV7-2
CASSLSGRNTEAFF
TGTGCCAGCAGCTTGTCCGGGAGGAACACTGAAGCTTTCTTT
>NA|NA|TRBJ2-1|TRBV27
CASSLFSGGSYNEQFF
TGTGCCAGCAGTTTATTCTCTGGGGGGTCCTACAATGAGCAGTTCTTC
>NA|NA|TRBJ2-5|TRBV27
CASSVLDSQETQYF
TGTGCCAGCAGTGTCCTGGACAGCCAAGAGACCCAGTACTTC
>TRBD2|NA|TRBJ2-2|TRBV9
CASSSGTSVNTGELFF
TGTGCCAGCAGCAGCGGGACTAGTGTGAACACCGGGGAGCTGTTTTTT
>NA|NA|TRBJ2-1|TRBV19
CASSRGNEQFF
TGTGCCAGTAGTCGAGGCAATGAGCAGTTCTTC
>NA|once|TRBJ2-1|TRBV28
CASSLSGTPRGEQFF
TGTGCCAGCAGTTTATCAGGGACCCCCCGGGGGGAGCAGTTCTTC
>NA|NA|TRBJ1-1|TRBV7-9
CASSFWGNTEAFF
TGTGCCAGCAGCTTTTGGGGGAACACTGAAGCTTTCTTT
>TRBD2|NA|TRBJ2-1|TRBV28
CASSALLAGEINEQFF
TGTGCCAGCAGTGCACTACTAGCGGGAGAGATCAATGAGCAGTTCTTC
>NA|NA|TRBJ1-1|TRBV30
CAWLQGLTEAFF
TGTGCCTGGTTACAGGGACTCACTGAAGCTTTCTTT
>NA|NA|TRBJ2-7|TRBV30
CAWSGYTSSYEQYF
TGTGCCTGGAGTGGATATACGAGCTCCTACGAGCAGTACTTC
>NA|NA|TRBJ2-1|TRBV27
CASSPYNEQFF
TGTGCCAGCAGTCCTTACAATGAGCAGTTCTTC
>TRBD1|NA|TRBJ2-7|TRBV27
CASSPPGTGDEQYF
TGTGCCAGCAGTCCCCCCGGGACAGGGGACGAGCAGTACTTC
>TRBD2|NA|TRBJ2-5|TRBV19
CASSISGEETQYF
TGTGCCAGTAGTATTAGCGGGGAGGAGACCCAGTACTTC
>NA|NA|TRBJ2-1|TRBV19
CASSISGYYNEQFF
TGTGCCAGTAGTATAAGCGGCTACTACAATGAGCAGTTCTTC
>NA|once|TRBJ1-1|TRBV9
CASSVGPNTEAFF
TGTGCCAGCAGCGTAGGGCCCAACACTGAAGCTTTCTTT
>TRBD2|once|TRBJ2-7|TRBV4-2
CASSQGSGSYEQYF
TGTGCCAGCAGCCAGGGTAGCGGGAGTTACGAGCAGTACTTC
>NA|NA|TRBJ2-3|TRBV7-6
CASSFYYAGKSDTQYF
TGTGCCAGCAGCTTTTATTATGCCGGGAAGAGTGATACGCAGTATTTT
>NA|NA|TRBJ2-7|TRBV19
CASSISWGPYEQYF
TGTGCCAGTAGTATTTCCTGGGGGCCCTACGAGCAGTACTTC
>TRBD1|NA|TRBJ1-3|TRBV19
CASRKTGASGNTIYF
TGTGCCAGTAGGAAAACAGGGGCCTCTGGAAACACCATATATTTT
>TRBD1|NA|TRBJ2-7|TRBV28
CASSFSAWDSTYEQYF
TGTGCCAGCAGTTTTTCGGCCTGGGACAGTACCTACGAGCAGTACTTC
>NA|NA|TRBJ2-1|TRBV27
CASSSLWGNYNEQFF
TGTGCCAGCAGTTCTTTATGGGGTAACTACAATGAGCAGTTCTTC
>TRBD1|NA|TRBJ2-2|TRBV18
CASSGTANTGELFF
TGTGCCAGCTCGGGGACAGCGAACACCGGGGAGCTGTTTTTT
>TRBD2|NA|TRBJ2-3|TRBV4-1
CASSQMNPGLVFTDTQYF
TGCGCCAGCAGCCAAATGAACCCGGGACTAGTTTTCACAGATACGCAGTATTTT
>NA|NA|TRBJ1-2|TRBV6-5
CASSYSGKYGYTF
TGTGCCAGCAGTTACTCGGGGAAGTATGGCTACACCTTC
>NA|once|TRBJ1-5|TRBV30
CAWNSGLGNQPQHF
TGTGCCTGGAATTCAGGACTTGGCAATCAGCCCCAGCATTTT
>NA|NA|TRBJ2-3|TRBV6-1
CASSEVPGSWTDTQYF
TGTGCCAGCAGTGAAGTGCCAGGGTCATGGACAGATACGCAGTATTTT
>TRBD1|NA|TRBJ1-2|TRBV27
CASSLQGAGGYTF
TGTGCCAGCAGCCTACAGGGGGCAGGTGGCTACACCTTC
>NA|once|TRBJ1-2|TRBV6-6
CASSYSTGLLDGYTF
TGTGCCAGCAGTTACTCGACGGGGCTTCTCGATGGCTACACCTTC
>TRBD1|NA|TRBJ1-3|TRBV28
CASSLTGGSGNTIYF
TGTGCCAGCAGTTTAACAGGGGGCTCTGGAAACACCATATATTTT
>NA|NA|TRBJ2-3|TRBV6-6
CASSYLASSTDTQYF
TGTGCCAGCAGTTATCTGGCGTCTAGCACAGATACGCAGTATTTT
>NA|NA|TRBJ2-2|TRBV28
CASSSNTGELFF
TGTGCCAGCAGTTCCAACACCGGGGAGCTGTTTTTT
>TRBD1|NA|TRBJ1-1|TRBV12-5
CASGFSLQGAMDTEAFF
TGTGCTAGTGGTTTCTCCCTACAGGGGGCAATGGACACTGAAGCTTTCTTT
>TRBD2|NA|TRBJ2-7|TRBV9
CASSVRTSGRSEQYF
TGTGCCAGCAGCGTGAGGACTAGCGGGAGATCCGAGCAGTACTTC
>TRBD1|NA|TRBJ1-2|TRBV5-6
CASSLATGFYGYTF
TGTGCCAGCAGCTTGGCGACAGGGTTCTATGGCTACACCTTC
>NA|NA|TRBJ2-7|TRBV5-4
CASSRGGTDYEQYF
TGTGCCAGCAGCCGGGGCGGGACAGACTACGAGCAGTACTTC
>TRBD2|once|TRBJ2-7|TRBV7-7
CASSLGSGTGYEQYF
TGTGCTAGCAGCTTAGGAAGCGGGACGGGGTACGAGCAGTACTTC
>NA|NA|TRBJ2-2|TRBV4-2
CASSPLGTQVSELFF
TGTGCCAGCAGCCCCCTAGGGACCCAGGTCTCAGAGCTGTTTTTT
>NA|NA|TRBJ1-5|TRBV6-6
CASSYYGDQPQHF
TGTGCCAGCAGTTACTACGGGGACCAGCCCCAGCATTTT
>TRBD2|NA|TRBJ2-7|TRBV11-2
CASSLAGGVYEQYF
TGTGCCAGCAGCTTAGCGGGAGGGGTCTACGAGCAGTACTTC
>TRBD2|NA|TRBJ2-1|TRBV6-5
CASSLTSGSGNEQFF
TGTGCCAGCAGTTTGACTAGCGGGAGCGGCAATGAGCAGTTCTTC
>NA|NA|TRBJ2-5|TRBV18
CASSPDLSGETQYF
TGTGCCAGCTCACCGGACCTGTCGGGAGAGACCCAGTACTTC
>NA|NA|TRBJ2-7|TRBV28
CASSFLRLEQYF
TGTGCCAGCAGTTTCCTTCGCCTCGAGCAGTACTTC
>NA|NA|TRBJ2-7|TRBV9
CASSRQVYSYEQYF
TGTGCCAGCAGCCGACAGGTGTACTCCTACGAGCAGTACTTC
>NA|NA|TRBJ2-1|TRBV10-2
CASSEFLTGSTYNEQFF
TGCGCCAGCAGTGAATTCCTAACGGGCTCGACCTACAATGAGCAGTTCTTC
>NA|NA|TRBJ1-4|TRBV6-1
CASSPSRGADEKLFF
TGTGCCAGCAGCCCTTCCAGGGGAGCTGATGAAAAACTGTTTTTT
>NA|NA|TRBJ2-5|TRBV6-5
CAARGSEETQYF
TGTGCCGCCAGGGGATCTGAAGAGACCCAGTACTTC
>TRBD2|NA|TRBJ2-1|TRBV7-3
CASSLTSLHSYNEQFF
TGTGCCAGCAGCTTGACTAGCCTACACTCCTACAATGAGCAGTTCTTC
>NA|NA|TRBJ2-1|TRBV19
CASSIKVGAREQFF
TGTGCCAGTAGTATTAAGGTAGGGGCGCGGGAGCAGTTCTTC
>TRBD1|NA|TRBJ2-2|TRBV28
CASSLSPGTGSSGELFF
TGTGCCAGCAGTCTATCCCCCGGGACAGGGAGTTCCGGGGAGCTGTTTTTT